This TCR beta chain comes out of a study of CD8 T cells in Susac syndrome. The authors reverse transcribed roughly 0.5 to 1 ug RNA with random hexamers. Each CDR3 protein gets one entry after TCRdb re-called the immunoSEQ multiplex PCR reads with MiXCR. The table has approximately 180,000 distinct CDR3 sequences, almost 96% seen once. There are 16 residues in the CDR3. The ends were cut back, 1 base at V and 4 bases at J, with 19 bases in the middle. Germline CDR1 is DFQATT and CDR2 is SNEGSKA (reference sequence). High-throughput TCR beta sequencing covered peripheral CD8+ and CD4+ T cells. TEMRA cells underwent FACS enrichment and CD8+ and CD4+ T cells underwent negative isolation.

Sequenced material: CD4+ T cells from PBMCs. V is TRBV20-1 and J is TRBJ1-2, with D possibly matching TRBD1 (6 bases). This sequence was found in a human donor with multiple sclerosis. CDR3 nucleotides: TGCAGTGCTAGAGTGCTCGTGAGGGGGGGAGGCTATGGCTACACCTTC. Amino acids: CSARVLVRGGGYGYTF.